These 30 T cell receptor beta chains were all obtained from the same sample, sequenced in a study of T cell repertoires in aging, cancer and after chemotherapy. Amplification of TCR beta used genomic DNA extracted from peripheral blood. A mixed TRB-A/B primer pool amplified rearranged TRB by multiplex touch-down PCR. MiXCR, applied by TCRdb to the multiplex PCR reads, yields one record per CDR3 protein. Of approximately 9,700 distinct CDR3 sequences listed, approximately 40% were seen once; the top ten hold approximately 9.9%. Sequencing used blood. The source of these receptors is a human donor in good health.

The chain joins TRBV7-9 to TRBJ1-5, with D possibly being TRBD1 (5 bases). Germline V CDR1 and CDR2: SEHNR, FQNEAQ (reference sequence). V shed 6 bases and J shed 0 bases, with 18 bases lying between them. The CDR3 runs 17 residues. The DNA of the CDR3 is TGTGCCAGCAGTTCCGGGTGGGGCAGCTATAGCAATCAGCCCCAGCATTTT. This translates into CASSSGWGSYSNQPQHF.

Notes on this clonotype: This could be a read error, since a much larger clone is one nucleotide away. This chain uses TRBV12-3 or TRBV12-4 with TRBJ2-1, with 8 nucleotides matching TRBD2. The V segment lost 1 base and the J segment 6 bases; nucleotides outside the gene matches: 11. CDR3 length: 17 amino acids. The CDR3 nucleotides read TGTGCCAGCAGTTTAGTACCGGGAGGGGGAGCGCGCAATGAGCAGTTCTTC. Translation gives CASSLVPGGGARNEQFF.

The CDR3 DNA reads as TGCGCCAGCAGCCCCGGGACTAGCAGGGTCAATGAGCAGTTCTTC. It codes for CASSPGTSRVNEQFF. This chain joins TRBV4-3 and TRBJ2-1; 9 bases are a match to TRBD2. The germline gives CDR1 LGHNA, CDR2 YSLEER. V lost 4 bases and J lost 6; bases outside the gene matches: 7. This CDR3 is built from 15 residues.

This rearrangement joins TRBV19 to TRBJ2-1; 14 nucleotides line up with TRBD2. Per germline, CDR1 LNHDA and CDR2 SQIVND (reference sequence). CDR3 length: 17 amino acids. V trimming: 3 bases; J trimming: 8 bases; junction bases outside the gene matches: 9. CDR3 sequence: CASSIRLAGGVRDEQFF. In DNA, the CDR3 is TGTGCCAGTAGTATCCGACTAGCGGGAGGGGTTCGGGATGAGCAGTTCTTC.

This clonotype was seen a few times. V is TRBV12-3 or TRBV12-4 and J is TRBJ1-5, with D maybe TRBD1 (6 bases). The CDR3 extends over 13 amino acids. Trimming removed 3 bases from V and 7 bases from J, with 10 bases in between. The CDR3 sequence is CASSFNGGQPQHF. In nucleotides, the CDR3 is TGTGCCAGCAGTTTCAACGGGGGCCAGCCCCAGCATTTT.

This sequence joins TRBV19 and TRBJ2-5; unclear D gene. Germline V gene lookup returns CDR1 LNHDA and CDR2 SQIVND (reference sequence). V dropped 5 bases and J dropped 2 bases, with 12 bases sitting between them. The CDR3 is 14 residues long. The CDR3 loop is CASSVRPTQETQYF. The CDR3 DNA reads TGTGCCAGTAGTGTAAGACCGACACAAGAGACCCAGTACTTC.

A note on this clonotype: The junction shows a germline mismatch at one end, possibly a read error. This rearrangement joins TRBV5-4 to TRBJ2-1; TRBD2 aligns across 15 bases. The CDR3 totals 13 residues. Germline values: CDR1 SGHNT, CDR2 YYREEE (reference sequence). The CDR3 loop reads CASSLGGLAGGTF. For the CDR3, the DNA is TGTGCCAGCAGCTTGGGGGGACTAGCGGGAGGAACCTTC. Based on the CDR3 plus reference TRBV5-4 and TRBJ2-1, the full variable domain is ETGVTQSPTHLIKTRGQQVTLRCSSQSGHNTVSWYQQALGQGPQFIFQYYREEENGRGNFPPRFSGLQFPNYSSELNVNALELDDSALYLCASSLGGLAGGTFGPGTRLTVL.

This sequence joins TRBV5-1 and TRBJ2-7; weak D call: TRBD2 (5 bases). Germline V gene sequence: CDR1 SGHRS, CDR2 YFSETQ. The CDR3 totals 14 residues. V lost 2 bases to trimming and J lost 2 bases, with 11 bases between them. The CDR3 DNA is TGCGCCAGCAGCTTTACGGACTTCACCTACGAGCAGTACTTC. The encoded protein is CASSFTDFTYEQYF.

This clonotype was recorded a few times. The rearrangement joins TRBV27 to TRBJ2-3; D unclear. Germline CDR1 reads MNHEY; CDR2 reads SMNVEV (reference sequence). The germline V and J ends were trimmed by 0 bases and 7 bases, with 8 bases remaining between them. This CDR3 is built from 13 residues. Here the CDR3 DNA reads TGTGCCAGCAGTTTATCATCAAAGAATACGCAGTATTTT. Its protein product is CASSLSSKNTQYF.

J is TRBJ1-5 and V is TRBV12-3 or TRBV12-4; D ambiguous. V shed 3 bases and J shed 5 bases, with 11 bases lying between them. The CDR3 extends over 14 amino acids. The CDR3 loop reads CASSFDPDYQPQHF. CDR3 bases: TGTGCCAGCAGTTTCGACCCCGATTATCAGCCCCAGCATTTT.

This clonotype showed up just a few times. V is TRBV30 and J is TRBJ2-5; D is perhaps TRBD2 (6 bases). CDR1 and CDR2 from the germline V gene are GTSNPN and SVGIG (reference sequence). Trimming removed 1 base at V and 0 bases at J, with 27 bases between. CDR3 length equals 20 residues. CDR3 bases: TGTGCCTGGAGTGGTGAGGCCCTTACTCCAAGCCTAGCGTACCAAGAGACCCAGTACTTC. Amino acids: CAWSGEALTPSLAYQETQYF.

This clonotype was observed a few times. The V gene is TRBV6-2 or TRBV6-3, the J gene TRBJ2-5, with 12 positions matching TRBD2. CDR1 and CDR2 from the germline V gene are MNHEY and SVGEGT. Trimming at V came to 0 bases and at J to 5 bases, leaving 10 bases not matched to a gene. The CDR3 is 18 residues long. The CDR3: CASSYSSSGREIGETQYF. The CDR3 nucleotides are TGTGCCAGCAGTTACTCGTCTAGCGGGAGGGAGATTGGGGAGACCCAGTACTTC.

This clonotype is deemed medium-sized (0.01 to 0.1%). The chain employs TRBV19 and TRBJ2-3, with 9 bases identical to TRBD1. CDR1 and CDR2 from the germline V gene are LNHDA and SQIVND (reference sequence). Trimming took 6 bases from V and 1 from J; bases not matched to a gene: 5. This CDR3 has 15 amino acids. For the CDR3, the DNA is TGTGCCAGTAGACAGGGGGCCGGAGGCACAGATACGCAGTATTTT. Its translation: CASRQGAGGTDTQYF. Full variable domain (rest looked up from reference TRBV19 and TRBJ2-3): DGGITQSPKYLFRKEGQNVTLSCEQNLNHDAMYWYRQDPGQGLRLIYYSQIVNDFQKGDIAEGYSVSREKKESFPLTVTSAQKNPTAFYLCASRQGAGGTDTQYFGPGTRLTVL.

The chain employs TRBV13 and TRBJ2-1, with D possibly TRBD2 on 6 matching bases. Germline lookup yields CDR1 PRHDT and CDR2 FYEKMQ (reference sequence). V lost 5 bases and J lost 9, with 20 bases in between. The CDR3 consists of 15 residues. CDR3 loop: CASSLTAGSVAEQFF. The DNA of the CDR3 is TGTGCCAGCAGCCTCACCGCCGGGAGCGTCGCTGAGCAGTTCTTC.

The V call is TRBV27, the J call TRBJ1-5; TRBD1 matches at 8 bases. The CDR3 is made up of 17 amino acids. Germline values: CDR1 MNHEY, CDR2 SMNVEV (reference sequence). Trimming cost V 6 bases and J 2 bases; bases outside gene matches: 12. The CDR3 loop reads CASSFAGQGRGNQPQHF. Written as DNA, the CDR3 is TGTGCCAGCAGCTTTGCAGGACAGGGCAGGGGCAATCAGCCCCAGCATTTT.

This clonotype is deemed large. The CDR3 sequence: CASSLVVGVGEQFF. The CDR3 DNA reads as TGTGCCAGCAGCTTAGTGGTCGGGGTCGGGGAGCAGTTCTTC. The chain links TRBV7-6 to TRBJ2-1, with TRBD2 as a possible D gene (5 bases). CDR1 SGHVS and CDR2 FNYEAQ come from the germline V gene. The CDR3 contains 14 residues. V was trimmed by 1 base and J by 10 bases, leaving 14 bases between them.

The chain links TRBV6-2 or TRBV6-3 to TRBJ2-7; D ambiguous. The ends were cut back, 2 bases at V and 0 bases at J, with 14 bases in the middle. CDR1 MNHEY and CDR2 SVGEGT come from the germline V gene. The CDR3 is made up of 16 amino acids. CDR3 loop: CASSYQIPQSSYEQYF. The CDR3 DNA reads TGTGCCAGCAGTTACCAAATTCCCCAGAGCTCCTACGAGCAGTACTTC.

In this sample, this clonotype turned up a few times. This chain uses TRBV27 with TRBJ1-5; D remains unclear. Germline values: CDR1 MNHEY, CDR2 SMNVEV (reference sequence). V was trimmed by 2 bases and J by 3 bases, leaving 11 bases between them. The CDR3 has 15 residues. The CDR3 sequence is CASSLSQAINQPQHF. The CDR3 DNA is TGTGCCAGCAGTTTAAGTCAGGCCATCAATCAGCCCCAGCATTTT.

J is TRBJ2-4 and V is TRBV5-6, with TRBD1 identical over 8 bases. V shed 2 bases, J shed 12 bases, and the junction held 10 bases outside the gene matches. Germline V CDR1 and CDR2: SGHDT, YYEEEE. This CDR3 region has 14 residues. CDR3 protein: CASSLGQGARGQYF. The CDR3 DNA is TGTGCCAGCAGCTTAGGTCAGGGGGCTAGGGGTCAGTACTTC.

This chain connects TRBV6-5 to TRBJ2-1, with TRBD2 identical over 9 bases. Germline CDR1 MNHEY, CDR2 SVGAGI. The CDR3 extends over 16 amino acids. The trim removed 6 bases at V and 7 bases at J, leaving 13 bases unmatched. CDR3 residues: CASSPASGRIFNEQFF. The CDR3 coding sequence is TGTGCCAGCAGCCCGGCCAGCGGGAGGATTTTTAATGAGCAGTTCTTC.

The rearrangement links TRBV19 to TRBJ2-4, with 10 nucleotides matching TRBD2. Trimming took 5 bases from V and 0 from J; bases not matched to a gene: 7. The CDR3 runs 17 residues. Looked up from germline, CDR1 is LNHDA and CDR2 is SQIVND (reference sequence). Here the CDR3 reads CASSGTGTSAAKNIQYF. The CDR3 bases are TGTGCCAGTAGTGGAACCGGGACTAGCGCAGCCAAAAACATTCAGTACTTC.

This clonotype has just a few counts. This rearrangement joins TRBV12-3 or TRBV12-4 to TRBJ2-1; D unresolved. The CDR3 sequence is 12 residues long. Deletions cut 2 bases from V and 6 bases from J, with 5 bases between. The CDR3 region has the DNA TGTGCCAGCAGTTTAATAGTCAATGAGCAGTTCTTC. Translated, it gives CASSLIVNEQFF.

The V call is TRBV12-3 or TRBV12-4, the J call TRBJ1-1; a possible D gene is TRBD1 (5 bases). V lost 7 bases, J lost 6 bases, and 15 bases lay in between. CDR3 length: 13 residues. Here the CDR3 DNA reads TGTGCCAGCACTGTGACAGCGGGAGCTGAAGCTTTCTTT. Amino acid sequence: CASTVTAGAEAFF.

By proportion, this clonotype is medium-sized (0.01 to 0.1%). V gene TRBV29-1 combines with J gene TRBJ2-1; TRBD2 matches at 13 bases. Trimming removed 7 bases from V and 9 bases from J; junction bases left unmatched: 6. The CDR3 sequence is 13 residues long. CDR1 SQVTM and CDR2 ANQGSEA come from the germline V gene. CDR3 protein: CSAGTSGKGEQFF. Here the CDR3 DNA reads TGCAGCGCTGGGACTAGCGGGAAAGGTGAGCAGTTCTTC.

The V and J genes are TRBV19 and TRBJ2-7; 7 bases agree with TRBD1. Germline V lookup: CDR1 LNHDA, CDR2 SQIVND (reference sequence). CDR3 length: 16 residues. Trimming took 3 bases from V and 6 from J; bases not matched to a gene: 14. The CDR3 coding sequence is TGTGCCAGTAGTATCTCCTCGACAGGGAACCTAGTCGAGCAGTACTTC. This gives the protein CASSISSTGNLVEQYF.

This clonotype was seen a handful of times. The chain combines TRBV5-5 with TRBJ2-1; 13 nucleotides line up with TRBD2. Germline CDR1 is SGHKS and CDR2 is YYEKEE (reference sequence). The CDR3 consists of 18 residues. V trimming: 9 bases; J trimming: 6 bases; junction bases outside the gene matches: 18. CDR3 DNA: TGTGCCACCGACGGGAGGGGGACTAGCGGGATAATTATCAATGAGCAGTTCTTC. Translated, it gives CATDGRGTSGIIINEQFF.

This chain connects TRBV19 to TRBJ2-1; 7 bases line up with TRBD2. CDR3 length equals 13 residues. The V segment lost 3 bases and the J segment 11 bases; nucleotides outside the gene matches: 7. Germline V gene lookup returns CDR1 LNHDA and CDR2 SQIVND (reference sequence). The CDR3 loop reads CASSIPLGTKQFF. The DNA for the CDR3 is TGTGCCAGTAGTATCCCTCTCGGGACTAAGCAGTTCTTC.

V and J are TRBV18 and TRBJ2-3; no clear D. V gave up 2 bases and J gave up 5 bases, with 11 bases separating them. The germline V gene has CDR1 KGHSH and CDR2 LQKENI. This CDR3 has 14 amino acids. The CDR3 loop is CASSPMKAEDTQYF. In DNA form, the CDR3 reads TGTGCCAGCTCACCAATGAAGGCGGAAGATACGCAGTATTTT.

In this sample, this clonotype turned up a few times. The CDR3, as DNA: TGCAGCCTAAGAAGGAACACTGAAGCTTTCTTT. It encodes CSLRRNTEAFF. The rearrangement joins TRBV29-1 to TRBJ1-1, with D uncertain. CDR3 length: 11 residues. The germline V gene has CDR1 SQVTM and CDR2 ANQGSEA. With 8 bases removed from V and 1 base from J, the gap between germline ends came to 8 bases.

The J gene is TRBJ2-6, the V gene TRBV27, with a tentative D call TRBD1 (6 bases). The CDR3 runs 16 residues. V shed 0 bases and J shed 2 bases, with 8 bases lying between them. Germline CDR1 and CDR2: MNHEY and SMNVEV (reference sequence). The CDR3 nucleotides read TGTGCCAGCAGTTTATCTACAGGGACTGGGGCCAACGTCCTGACTTTC. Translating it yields CASSLSTGTGANVLTF. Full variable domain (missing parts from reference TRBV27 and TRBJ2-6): EAQVTQNPRYLITVTGKKLTVTCSQNMNHEYMSWYRQDPGLGLRQIYYSMNVEVTDKGDVPEGYKVSRKEKRNFPLILESPSPNQTSLYFCASSLSTGTGANVLTFGAGSRLTVL.